This T cell receptor (beta chain) was identified in a study of blood T cell repertoires in COVID-19. Germline V gives CDR1 LNHDA, CDR2 SQIVND (reference sequence). The CDR3 spans 15 residues. The J segment lost 4 bases and the V segment lost 5 bases, leaving 6 bases of the junction unmatched. Using immunoSEQ multiplex PCR, the repertoire was profiled, and TCRdb retains in-frame clones only, with some absent. The sample lists around 120,000 clones; nearly 90% were seen once. This clonotype was obtained from a woman aged 55-69 years with COVID-19, enrolled during active disease. The material sequenced was peripheral blood. The chain uses TRBV19 and TRBJ2-1, with 9 bases identical to TRBD1. In nucleotides, the CDR3 is TGTGCCAGTAGTGTAACAGGGGGCTTGTACAATGAGCAGTTCTTC. Amino acids: CASSVTGGLYNEQFF.